This record concerns one TCR beta chain sequence. This sample was included in a study of blood T cell repertoires in COVID-19. Study information: T cells, B-cell-depleted T cells, or PBMCs provided the cDNA or gDNA that served as material.

Assay: immunoSEQ multiplex PCR; the TCRdb copy retains only in-frame clones and omits some. The sample shows around 230,000 clones, roughly 88% of them seen only once. Per the germline V gene, CDR1 is MNHEY and CDR2 is SVGAGI. Trimming shortened V by 5 bases and J by 1 base, and 5 bases separated the two germline ends. This CDR3 contains 13 residues. V usage is TRBV6-5 and J usage is TRBJ2-2; perhaps TRBD1 as D (5 bases). The sample comprised PBMCs or T cells enriched from blood (not recorded which). The TCR was taken from a woman aged 40 to 50 with acute COVID-19. CDR3 sequence reads: CASSTGNTGELFF. DNA of the CDR3: TGTGCCAGCAGTACAGGGAACACCGGGGAGCTGTTTTTT.